This TCR beta chain was obtained from a study of blood T cell repertoires in COVID-19. Study at large: COVID-19 samples collected from the United States, Italy and Spain covered acute and convalescent phases. T cells, B-cell-depleted T cells, or PBMCs provided the cDNA or gDNA that served as material.

TCRdb keeps only in-frame clones here, not all; method: immunoSEQ multiplex PCR. The data contain 250,000 to 300,000 clones, approximately 90% of them singletons. Per germline, CDR1 SEHNR and CDR2 FQNEAQ (reference sequence). J gave up 7 bases and V 5 bases, and 6 bases lay outside the gene matches. The length of the CDR3 is 15 residues. Patients of the Seattle cohort, enrolled during active infection, were followed longitudinally. The sequence was collected from a woman younger than 45 with COVID-19, enrolled during active disease. The genes are TRBV7-9 and TRBJ2-1; TRBD1 agrees at 12 bases. The sample comprised peripheral blood. In nucleotides, the CDR3 is TGTGCCAGCAGCGCCCGGGACAGGGGGCTGAATGAGCAGTTCTTC. Translation: CASSARDRGLNEQFF.